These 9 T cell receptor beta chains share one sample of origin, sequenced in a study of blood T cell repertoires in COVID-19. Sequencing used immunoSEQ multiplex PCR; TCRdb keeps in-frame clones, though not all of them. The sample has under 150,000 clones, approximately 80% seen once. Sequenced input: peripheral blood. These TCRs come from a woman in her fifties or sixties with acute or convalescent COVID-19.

The CDR3 loop reads CASRSGSHFWPQHF. The CDR3 coding sequence is TGTGCCAGCCGCTCAGGGTCCCACTTCTGGCCCCAGCATTTT. The chain combines TRBV25-1 with TRBJ1-5, with D tentatively TRBD1 (5 bases). V lost 8 bases to trimming and J lost 9 bases, with 20 bases between them. The CDR3 covers 14 residues. Germline V lookup: CDR1 MGHDK, CDR2 SYGVNS. Looking up the rest from reference TRBV25-1 and TRBJ1-5 gives the full variable domain: EADIYQTPRYLVIGTGKKITLECSQTMGHDKMYWYQQDPGMELHLIHYSYGVNSTEKGDLSSESTVSRIRTEHFPLTLESARPSHTSQYLCASRSGSHFWPQHFGDGTRLSIL.

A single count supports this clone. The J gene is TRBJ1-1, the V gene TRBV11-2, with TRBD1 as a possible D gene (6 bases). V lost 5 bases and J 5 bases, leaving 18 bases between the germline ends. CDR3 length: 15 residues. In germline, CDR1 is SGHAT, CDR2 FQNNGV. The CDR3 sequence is CASSPIGGGETEAFF. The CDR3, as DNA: TGTGCCAGCAGCCCCATTGGTGGGGGCGAAACTGAAGCTTTCTTT.

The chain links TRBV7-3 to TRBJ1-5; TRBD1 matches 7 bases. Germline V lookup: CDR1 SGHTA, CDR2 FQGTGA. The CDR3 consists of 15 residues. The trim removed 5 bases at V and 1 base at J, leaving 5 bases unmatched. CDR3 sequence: CASSLDRRSNQPQHF. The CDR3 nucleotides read TGTGCCAGCAGCCTGGACAGGAGAAGCAATCAGCCCCAGCATTTT.

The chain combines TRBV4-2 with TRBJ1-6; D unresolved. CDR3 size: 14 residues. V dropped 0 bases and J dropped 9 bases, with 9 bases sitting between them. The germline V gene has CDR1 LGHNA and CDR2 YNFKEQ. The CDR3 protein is CASSQETPTSPLHF. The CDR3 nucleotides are TGTGCCAGCAGCCAAGAAACTCCAACTTCACCCCTCCACTTT.

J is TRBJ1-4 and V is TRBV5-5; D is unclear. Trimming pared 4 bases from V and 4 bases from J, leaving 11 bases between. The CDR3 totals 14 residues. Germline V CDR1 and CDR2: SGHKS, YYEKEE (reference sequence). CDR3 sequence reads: CASSPGLGNEKLFF. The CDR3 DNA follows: TGTGCCAGCAGCCCCGGGTTAGGTAATGAAAAACTGTTTTTT.

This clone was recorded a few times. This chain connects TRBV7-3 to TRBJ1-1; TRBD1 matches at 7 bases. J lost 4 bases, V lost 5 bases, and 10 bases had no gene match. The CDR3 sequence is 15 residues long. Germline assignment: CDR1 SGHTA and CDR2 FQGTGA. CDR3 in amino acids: CASSHGTARGTEAFF. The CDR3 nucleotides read TGTGCCAGCAGCCACGGGACAGCTCGGGGCACTGAAGCTTTCTTT.

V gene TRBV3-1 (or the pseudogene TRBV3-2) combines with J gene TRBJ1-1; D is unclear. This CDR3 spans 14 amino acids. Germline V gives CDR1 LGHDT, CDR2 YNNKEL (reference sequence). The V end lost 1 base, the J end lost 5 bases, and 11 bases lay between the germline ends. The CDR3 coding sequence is TGTGCCAGCAGCCAAGCGTATCAGTGGACTGAAGCTTTCTTT. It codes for CASSQAYQWTEAFF.

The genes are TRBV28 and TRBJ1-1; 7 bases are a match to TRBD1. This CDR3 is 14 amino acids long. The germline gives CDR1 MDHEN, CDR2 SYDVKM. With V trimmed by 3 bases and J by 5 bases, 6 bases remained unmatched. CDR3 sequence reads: CASSFSRGTTEAFF. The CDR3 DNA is TGTGCCAGCAGTTTTTCCAGGGGGACAACTGAAGCTTTCTTT.

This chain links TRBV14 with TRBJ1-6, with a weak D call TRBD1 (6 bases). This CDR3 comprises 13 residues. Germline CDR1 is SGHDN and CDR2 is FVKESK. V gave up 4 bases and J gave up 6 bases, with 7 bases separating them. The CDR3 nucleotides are TGTGCCAGCAGCCCGGACAGTAATTCACCCCTCCACTTT. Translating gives CASSPDSNSPLHF.